A single sample gave rise to the 24 T cell receptor beta chains below, sequenced in a study of tissue-resident memory T cells in lung cancer. CD103 expression was the sorting criterion for the CD8+ T cells. TCR sequencing libraries incorporated unique molecular identifiers. TCRdb called the reads again in MiXCR, with one record for every CDR3 protein. The table has 150 to 200 distinct CDR3 sequences, about 19% seen once; the top ten hold 35%. The material sequenced was CD103- CD8+ T cells from lung tumor tissue. All receptors come from a human donor with treatment-naive lung cancer (subtype not recorded).

This clonotype is hyperexpanded. The rearrangement joins TRBV18 to TRBJ2-7; perhaps TRBD2 as D (7 bases). The V and J ends lost 6 bases and 6 bases respectively, with 18 bases between them. From germline, CDR1 is KGHSH and CDR2 LQKENI. The CDR3 is 14 residues long. The CDR3 sequence: CASSLPGRGREQYF. Written as DNA, the CDR3 is TGTGCCAGCTCCCTGCCCGGGCGGGGGCGCGAGCAGTACTTC.

This clonotype was counted a few times. As DNA, the CDR3 is TGCGCCAGCAGCCAAGAAAGCGGGAGTTACTACGAGCAGTACTTC. Amino acid sequence: CASSQESGSYYEQYF. The rearrangement links TRBV4-3 to TRBJ2-7; 8 bases are a match to TRBD2. Trimming removed 0 bases from V and 3 bases from J; junction bases left unmatched: 4. This CDR3 comprises 15 residues. Germline CDR1 and CDR2: LGHNA and YSLEER.

By share, this clonotype counts as medium-sized (0.01 to 0.1%). The rearrangement joins TRBV6-2 or TRBV6-3 to TRBJ2-3, with D tentatively TRBD1 (6 bases). V was shortened by 2 bases and J by 10 bases, with 13 bases between the two germline ends. Per the germline V gene, CDR1 is MNHEY and CDR2 is SVGEGT. The CDR3 extends over 13 amino acids. CDR3 bases: TGTGCCAGCAGTTACGTGGGGGCAGGCCCGCAGTATTTT. Protein sequence: CASSYVGAGPQYF.

This clonotype qualifies as large. One end of the junction is discordant with germline, which a read error may explain. This chain joins TRBV5-5 and TRBJ2-1; no firm D call. CDR1 is SGHKS and CDR2 is YYEKEE in the germline V gene (reference sequence). The CDR3 totals 13 residues. For the CDR3, the DNA is TGTGCCAGCAGCAACGACATGACACCTGGGTGGATCTTC. Translated, it gives CASSNDMTPGWIF. The whole variable domain, remainder taken from reference TRBV5-5 and TRBJ2-1, is DAGVTQSPTHLIKTRGQQVTLRCSPISGHKSVSWYQQVLGQGPQFIFQYYEKEERGRGNFPDRFSARQFPNYSSELNVNALLLGDSALYLCASSNDMTPGWIFGPGTRLTVL.

This clonotype rates as large. The chain has TRBV2 and TRBJ2-6, with TRBD1 as a possible D gene (5 bases). CDR1 SNHLY and CDR2 FYNNEI come from the germline V gene. The CDR3 length is 13 residues. V lost 3 bases to trimming and J lost 6 bases, with 6 bases between them. In nucleotides, the CDR3 is TGTGCCAGCAGTGATGGACAGGCCAACGTCCTGACTTTC. Encoded protein: CASSDGQANVLTF.

By frequency in the sample, this clonotype is hyperexpanded (1% or more). V is TRBV5-1 and J is TRBJ1-1; D gene ambiguous. Germline CDR1 and CDR2: SGHRS and YFSETQ. Trimming took off 0 bases at V and 7 bases at J, with 4 bases between the two ends. This CDR3 has 11 amino acids. CDR3: CASSLGNEAFF. In DNA form, the CDR3 reads TGCGCCAGCAGCTTGGGGAATGAAGCTTTCTTT.

Relative to its sample, this clonotype is large. V and J are TRBV19 and TRBJ1-2; D gene unclear. The ends were cut back, 5 bases at V and 10 bases at J, with 14 bases in the middle. This CDR3 region has 12 residues. The germline CDR1 and CDR2 sequences are LNHDA and SQIVND (reference sequence). CDR3 residues: CASSPRTAYYTF. The CDR3 nucleotides are TGTGCCAGTAGTCCGCGGACGGCTTACTACACCTTC. Complete variable domain (other parts from reference TRBV19 and TRBJ1-2): DGGITQSPKYLFRKEGQNVTLSCEQNLNHDAMYWYRQDPGQGLRLIYYSQIVNDFQKGDIAEGYSVSREKKESFPLTVTSAQKNPTAFYLCASSPRTAYYTFGSGTRLTVV.

This clonotype is judged large (0.1 to 1%). This rearrangement joins TRBV27 to TRBJ2-2; no definite D call. The germline V and J ends were trimmed by 2 bases and 4 bases, with 8 bases remaining between them. The CDR3 is 14 amino acids. Germline assignment: CDR1 MNHEY and CDR2 SMNVEV (reference sequence). The CDR3 nucleotides are TGTGCCAGCAGTTTAAGTCCGATCACCGGGGAGCTGTTTTTT. Translation gives CASSLSPITGELFF.

This clonotype is large by share. J is TRBJ2-1 and V is TRBV11-2; D tentatively fits TRBD1 or TRBD2 (7 bases each). The germline CDR1 and CDR2 sequences are SGHAT and FQNNGV. Trimming took off 5 bases at V and 4 bases at J, with 18 bases between the two ends. The CDR3 runs 16 residues. The CDR3 reads CASSPGGGGWYNEQFF. CDR3 nucleotides: TGTGCCAGCAGCCCCGGGGGAGGGGGCTGGTACAATGAGCAGTTCTTC.

By share, this clonotype ranks as hyperexpanded (1% or more). The chain uses TRBV7-7 and TRBJ2-1; D is possibly TRBD2 (5 bases). This CDR3 is built from 18 residues. With 6 bases removed from V and 0 bases from J, the gap between germline ends came to 21 bases. CDR1 is SSHAT, CDR2 FNYEAQ, per germline (reference sequence). The CDR3 DNA reads TGTGCCAGCAGTCTCTTCCTTTGGACGGGGAGCTCCTACAATGAGCAGTTCTTC. It codes for CASSLFLWTGSSYNEQFF.

By share, this clonotype ranks as medium-sized. The chain is built from TRBV4-3 and TRBJ2-2, with no clear D. This CDR3 spans 14 amino acids. The germline V and J ends were trimmed by 6 bases and 2 bases, with 10 bases remaining between them. The germline gives CDR1 LGHNA, CDR2 YSLEER. The CDR3 region has the DNA TGCGCCAGCAGACCGGGCCCCAACACCGGGGAGCTGTTTTTT. Translated, it gives CASRPGPNTGELFF.

The chain has TRBV7-9 and TRBJ2-7; TRBD2 matches 8 bases. V shed 5 bases and J 2 bases; nucleotides not matched to a gene: 11. CDR3 size: 16 residues. Germline V gene sequence: CDR1 SEHNR, CDR2 FQNEAQ (reference sequence). This CDR3 is CASSPSGGAGAYEQYF. CDR3 DNA: TGTGCCAGCAGCCCATCCGGGGGGGCAGGAGCCTACGAGCAGTACTTC.

This clonotype is termed hyperexpanded. The J gene is TRBJ2-2, the V gene TRBV12-3 or TRBV12-4, with D maybe TRBD2 (6 bases). The CDR3 spans 15 residues. V was shortened by 5 bases and J by 3 bases, with 13 bases between the two germline ends. CDR3 nucleotides: TGTGCCAGCAGTGGACGGTTAGCGGACACCGGGGAGCTGTTTTTT. Translated: CASSGRLADTGELFF.

The chain recombines TRBV7-2 with TRBJ2-1, with 8 bases lining up with TRBD1. This CDR3 region has 12 residues. CDR1 and CDR2 from the germline V gene are SGHTA and FQGNSA. The junction had 2 bases not matched to a gene; V was cut back by 6 bases and J by 7 bases. CDR3 amino acids: CASSWTGNEQFF. CDR3 coding DNA: TGTGCCAGCAGTTGGACAGGGAATGAGCAGTTCTTC.

This clonotype qualifies as large. V gene TRBV4-3 combines with J gene TRBJ2-7; 8 bases map to TRBD1. The length of the CDR3 is 14 residues. V trimming: 1 base; J trimming: 3 bases; junction bases outside the gene matches: 2. CDR1 is LGHNA, CDR2 YSLEER, per germline. CDR3 bases: TGCGCCAGCAGCCAAGGGACAGGGAACTACGAGCAGTACTTC. Its protein is CASSQGTGNYEQYF.

This clonotype is labeled large. The gene calls are TRBV19 and TRBJ2-7; D is undetermined. CDR3 size: 14 residues. From germline, CDR1 is LNHDA and CDR2 SQIVND (reference sequence). Trimming stripped 0 bases from V and 1 base from J, with 7 bases between. Here the CDR3 reads CASSIDGTSYEQYF. CDR3 DNA sequence: TGTGCCAGTAGTATAGACGGCACTTCCTACGAGCAGTACTTC.

Points on this clonotype: One end of the junction is discordant with germline, which a read error may explain. The V call is TRBV27, the J call TRBJ2-7; unclear D gene. The CDR3 totals 15 residues. Germline lookup yields CDR1 MNHEY and CDR2 SMNVEV (reference sequence). This chain's CDR3 is CVSSFGSDEAYEQYF. Here the CDR3 DNA reads TGTGTCAGCAGTTTTGGTTCGGATGAAGCCTACGAGCAGTACTTC.

This clonotype is labeled as hyperexpanded. V is TRBV7-9 and J is TRBJ1-2; 7 nucleotides match TRBD1. V lost 1 base and J lost 0; bases outside the gene matches: 2. CDR1 is SEHNR, CDR2 FQNEAQ, per germline (reference sequence). The CDR3 extends over 15 amino acids. Here the CDR3 reads CASSLGTGSNYGYTF. Here the CDR3 DNA reads TGTGCCAGCAGCTTAGGGACAGGATCTAACTATGGCTACACCTTC. The entire variable domain, with the rest obtained from reference TRBV7-9 and TRBJ1-2, is as follows: DTGVSQNPRHKITKRGQNVTFRCDPISEHNRLYWYRQTLGQGPEFLTYFQNEAQLEKSRLLSDRFSAERPKGSFSTLEIQRTEQGDSAMYLCASSLGTGSNYGYTFGSGTRLTVV.

The genes are TRBV27 and TRBJ2-7, with TRBD2 matching over 7 bases. Germline V CDR1 and CDR2: MNHEY, SMNVEV (reference sequence). The trim removed 5 bases at V and 7 bases at J, leaving 8 bases unmatched. The CDR3 runs 13 residues. CDR3 sequence reads: CASSPPGGGEQYF. In nucleotides, the CDR3 is TGTGCCAGCAGTCCCCCGGGCGGGGGAGAGCAGTACTTC.

In the case of this clonotype: A much larger clonotype is one base distant, so this may be a read error. The rearrangement links TRBV12-3 or TRBV12-4 to TRBJ2-7, with D perhaps assigned TRBD1 or TRBD2 (5 bases each). This CDR3 is built from 12 residues. DNA of the CDR3: TGTGCCAGCAGTGCCGGGACCTACAAGCAGTACTTC. Translating gives CASSAGTYKQYF.

By proportion, this clonotype is large. The genes are TRBV9 and TRBJ2-5, with 8 bases fitting TRBD1. The CDR3 runs 14 residues. Germline CDR1 and CDR2: SGDLS and YYNGEE. After removal of 4 bases from V and 4 bases from J, the junction contained 6 bases not matched to a gene. The CDR3 bases are TGTGCCAGCAGCCCAGACAGGGGCCGAGAGACCCAGTACTTC. Translated: CASSPDRGRETQYF.

This clonotype is categorized as large. The gene calls are TRBV19 and TRBJ1-5; no clear D. CDR1 is LNHDA and CDR2 is SQIVND in the germline V gene (reference sequence). Between the trimmed V and J ends, which lost 0 bases and 0 bases, there was a span of 6 bases. The CDR3 length is 15 residues. CDR3 coding DNA: TGTGCCAGTAGTATAGATCTATATAGCAATCAGCCCCAGCATTTT. Translation: CASSIDLYSNQPQHF. Together with reference TRBV19 and TRBJ1-5, the CDR3 gives the full variable domain: DGGITQSPKYLFRKEGQNVTLSCEQNLNHDAMYWYRQDPGQGLRLIYYSQIVNDFQKGDIAEGYSVSREKKESFPLTVTSAQKNPTAFYLCASSIDLYSNQPQHFGDGTRLSIL.

The chain couples TRBV20-1 to TRBJ2-1; either TRBD1 or TRBD2 may fit D (6 bases each). The germline gives CDR1 DFQATT, CDR2 SNEGSKA (reference sequence). V gave up 6 bases and J gave up 7 bases, with 28 bases separating them. CDR3 length: 17 residues. This CDR3 reads CSAASLRLEGGWNEQFF. The CDR3 bases are TGCAGTGCCGCCTCGCTTCGACTAGAGGGGGGTTGGAATGAGCAGTTCTTC.

By share, this clonotype ranks as medium-sized. The rearrangement joins TRBV7-6 to TRBJ2-1; 7 nucleotides line up with TRBD1. Trimming removed 3 bases from V and 2 bases from J; junction bases left unmatched: 1. The CDR3 sequence is 14 residues long. Germline V gives CDR1 SGHVS, CDR2 FNYEAQ. In DNA form, the CDR3 reads TGTGCCAGCAGCTTTGGGACAGCCTACAATGAGCAGTTCTTC. This translates into CASSFGTAYNEQFF.